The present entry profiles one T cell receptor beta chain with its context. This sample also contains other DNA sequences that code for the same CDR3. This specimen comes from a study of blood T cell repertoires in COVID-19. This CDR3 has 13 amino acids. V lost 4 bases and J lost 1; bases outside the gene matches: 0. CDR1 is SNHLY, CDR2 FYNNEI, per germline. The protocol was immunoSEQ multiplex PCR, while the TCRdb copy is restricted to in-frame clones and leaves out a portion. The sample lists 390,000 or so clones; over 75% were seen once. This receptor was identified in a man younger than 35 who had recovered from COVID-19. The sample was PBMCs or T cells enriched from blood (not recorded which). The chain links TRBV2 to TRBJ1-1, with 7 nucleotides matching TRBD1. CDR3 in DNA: TGTGCCAGCAGTGGACAGGGGAACACTGAAGCTTTCTTT. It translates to CASSGQGNTEAFF.